The 18 T cell receptor beta chains given below trace back to one sample, sequenced in a study of blood T cells in healthy people across ages. A second PCR, run for about 7 to 12 cycles, used a sample-barcoded 5' primer plus a J-beta primer mix. TCRdb independently ran MiXCR on the 5' RACE reads; one entry per CDR3 protein. This sample has about 1.6 million distinct CDR3 sequences, with about 35% found just once. The sequenced sample was blood. The origin of the receptors is a woman between 25 and 40 years old in good health.

This chain connects TRBV10-3 to TRBJ2-1; TRBD1 aligns across 9 bases. CDR3 size: 16 residues. Losses at the gene ends were 2 bases for V and 13 bases for J; bases not matched to a gene: 15. The germline gives CDR1 ENHRY, CDR2 SYGVKD. The CDR3 nucleotides read TGTGCCATCAGTGAGCGTAGACAGGGGGGAATTCATTACCAGTTCTTC. Its protein product is CAISERRQGGIHYQFF.

This clonotype was picked up a small number of times. The rearrangement joins TRBV7-9 to TRBJ2-4; the D gene is possibly TRBD2 (5 bases). The CDR3 sequence is 15 residues long. Germline CDR1 reads SEHNR; CDR2 reads FQNEAQ (reference sequence). The germline V and J ends were trimmed by 0 bases and 0 bases, with 6 bases remaining between them. The CDR3 region is CASSLAGRAKNIQYF. The CDR3 bases are TGTGCCAGCAGCTTAGCTGGGAGAGCCAAAAACATTCAGTACTTC.

This chain links TRBV4-2 with TRBJ2-4, with 8 bases that match TRBD2. This CDR3 spans 21 amino acids. The V and J ends lost 4 bases and 2 bases, in that order; junction bases with no gene match: 22. Germline CDR1 and CDR2: LGHNA and YNFKEQ. The CDR3 nucleotides read TGTGCCAGCAGCCCGCTCGGGACACCATCCCTAGCGGGCTTCACCAAAAACATTCAGTACTTC. Translation gives CASSPLGTPSLAGFTKNIQYF.

The chain joins TRBV20-1 to TRBJ2-5, with D uncertain. The end of the DNA is better explained by TRBJ2-7, so the J call may be wrong. The CDR3 runs to 13 residues. The germline V gene has CDR1 DFQATT and CDR2 SNEGSKA (reference sequence). The CDR3 loop reads CSARGPLLYEQYF. The CDR3 DNA is TGCAGTGCTAGAGGACCACTACTCTACGAGCAGTACTTC.

The rearrangement links TRBV6-2 or TRBV6-3 to TRBJ1-1; D is unresolved. Trimming left V 0 bases short and J 0 bases short, with 8 bases between. The CDR3 is made up of 15 amino acids. Germline V lookup: CDR1 MNHEY, CDR2 SVGEGT. The CDR3 DNA follows: TGTGCCAGCAGTTACTCGAACGGGGTGAACACTGAAGCTTTCTTT. This gives the protein CASSYSNGVNTEAFF.

The sample holds a few counts of this clonotype. V usage is TRBV28 and J usage is TRBJ2-1, with D unclear. CDR3 size: 14 residues. Germline CDR1 and CDR2: MDHEN and SYDVKM. Trimming removed 5 bases from V and 5 bases from J, with 13 bases in between. The CDR3 coding sequence is TGTGCCAGCAGTGCCCGGAGCCGTGACAATGAGCAGTTCTTC. It is translated as CASSARSRDNEQFF.

The table lists this clonotype with many counts. The CDR3 reads CAIKVPSTDTQYF. The CDR3 region has the DNA TGTGCCATCAAGGTGCCTAGCACAGATACGCAGTATTTT. The chain recombines TRBV10-3 with TRBJ2-3; no firm D call. CDR1 is ENHRY, CDR2 SYGVKD, per germline. Trimming pared 7 bases from V and 0 bases from J, leaving 8 bases between. The CDR3 has 13 amino acids.

The CDR3 DNA follows: TGTGCCAGCAGTTTGGGGCAGAGTAATTCACCCCTCCACTTT. Its translation: CASSLGQSNSPLHF. V usage is TRBV27 and J usage is TRBJ1-6, with D perhaps TRBD1 (5 bases). Germline CDR1 reads MNHEY; CDR2 reads SMNVEV (reference sequence). The CDR3 extends over 14 amino acids. V was pared by 3 bases and J by 6 bases, with 9 bases between.

This clonotype was observed a handful of times. The V gene is TRBV20-1, the J gene TRBJ1-2; D not certain. Trimming took 4 bases from V and 4 from J, leaving 10 bases between them. Germline V gene sequence: CDR1 DFQATT, CDR2 SNEGSKA (reference sequence). This CDR3 is built from 12 residues. CDR3 region: CSAKTGSYGYTF. The CDR3 nucleotides read TGCAGTGCTAAGACGGGAAGCTATGGCTACACCTTC.

V usage is TRBV28 and J usage is TRBJ2-5; D tentatively fits TRBD1 or TRBD2 (5 bases each). The CDR3 loop spans 15 amino acids. Per the germline V gene, CDR1 is MDHEN and CDR2 is SYDVKM. V was cut by 5 bases and J by 0 bases, with 13 bases left in between. The CDR3 here is CASSELGTDQETQYF. The CDR3 DNA sequence: TGTGCCAGCAGTGAGCTAGGGACGGACCAAGAGACCCAGTACTTC.

This sequence joins TRBV4-2 and TRBJ2-1; D is unclear. The CDR3 runs 13 residues. Germline V lookup: CDR1 LGHNA, CDR2 YNFKEQ. The germline V and J ends were trimmed by 0 bases and 8 bases, with 8 bases remaining between them. CDR3 DNA: TGTGCCAGCAGCCAAGATGGCGGCTATGAGCAGTTCTTC. Translation gives CASSQDGGYEQFF.

The chain carries TRBV5-6 and TRBJ2-7; TRBD2 aligns across 9 bases. The CDR3 is 13 amino acids. V lost 4 bases to trimming and J lost 5 bases; unmatched junction nucleotides: 4. The germline gives CDR1 SGHDT, CDR2 YYEEEE. This CDR3 reads CASSASGIHEQYF. Written as DNA, the CDR3 is TGTGCCAGCAGCGCTAGCGGGATTCACGAGCAGTACTTC. The variable domain in full, completed from reference TRBV5-6 and TRBJ2-7, reads DAGVTQSPTHLIKTRGQQVTLRCSPKSGHDTVSWYQQALGQGPQFIFQYYEEEERQRGNFPDRFSGHQFPNYSSELNVNALLLGDSALYLCASSASGIHEQYFGPGTRLTVT.

V gene TRBV25-1 combines with J gene TRBJ2-1; weak D call: TRBD2 (6 bases). V lost 1 base, J lost 7 bases, and 8 bases lay in between. The germline gives CDR1 MGHDK, CDR2 SYGVNS. The CDR3 contains 13 residues. The CDR3 coding sequence is TGTGCCAGCAGTGAATTCGGGAGTAATGAGCAGTTCTTC. It is translated as CASSEFGSNEQFF.

This clonotype was counted only a few times. The V and J genes are TRBV3-1 and TRBJ2-1; TRBD2 matches at 7 bases. The CDR3 is 16 amino acids. The V gene end was trimmed by 0 bases and the J gene end by 8 bases; junction bases not matched to a gene: 10. Germline assignment: CDR1 LGHDT and CDR2 YNNKEL (reference sequence). The CDR3 region is CASSQEGLAERHEQFF. The CDR3 bases are TGTGCCAGCAGCCAAGAAGGCCTAGCGGAGCGGCATGAGCAGTTCTTC.

The V gene is TRBV14, the J gene TRBJ1-4, with D unclear. Germline V gives CDR1 SGHDN, CDR2 FVKESK. The CDR3 is 15 residues long. V was clipped by 6 bases and J by 4 bases, with 15 bases between them. CDR3 bases: TGTGCCAGCAGTCGCCGAGCGGGGAGTAATGAAAAACTGTTTTTT. Translating gives CASSRRAGSNEKLFF.

The rearrangement joins TRBV5-1 to TRBJ2-1; 7 bases agree with TRBD1. The CDR3 is made up of 15 amino acids. From germline, CDR1 is SGHRS and CDR2 YFSETQ. Trimming at V came to 3 bases and at J to 2 bases, leaving 5 bases not matched to a gene. The CDR3 here is CASSYRQGPYNEQFF. The CDR3 nucleotides are TGCGCCAGCAGCTACCGACAGGGTCCCTACAATGAGCAGTTCTTC.

This clonotype showed up just a few times. The chain joins TRBV2 to TRBJ2-1; 10 nucleotides match TRBD2. The CDR3 is 14 amino acids. With V trimmed by 6 bases and J by 8 bases, 7 bases remained unmatched. Germline V CDR1 and CDR2: SNHLY, FYNNEI. CDR3 protein: CASSGLAVGHEQFF. CDR3 sequence (DNA): TGTGCCAGCAGCGGACTAGCGGTCGGGCATGAGCAGTTCTTC.

V is TRBV9 and J is TRBJ2-7; D is unresolved. Germline CDR1 SGDLS, CDR2 YYNGEE. The CDR3 extends over 16 amino acids. V was pared by 0 bases and J by 5 bases, with 18 bases between. CDR3 sequence: CASSVGSSMNGHEQYF. Here the CDR3 DNA reads TGTGCCAGCAGCGTAGGTTCGTCGATGAATGGGCACGAGCAGTACTTC. Full variable domain (missing parts from reference TRBV9 and TRBJ2-7): DSGVTQTPKHLITATGQRVTLRCSPRSGDLSVYWYQQSLDQGLQFLIQYYNGEERAKGNILERFSAQQFPDLHSELNLSSLELGDSALYFCASSVGSSMNGHEQYFGPGTRLTVT.